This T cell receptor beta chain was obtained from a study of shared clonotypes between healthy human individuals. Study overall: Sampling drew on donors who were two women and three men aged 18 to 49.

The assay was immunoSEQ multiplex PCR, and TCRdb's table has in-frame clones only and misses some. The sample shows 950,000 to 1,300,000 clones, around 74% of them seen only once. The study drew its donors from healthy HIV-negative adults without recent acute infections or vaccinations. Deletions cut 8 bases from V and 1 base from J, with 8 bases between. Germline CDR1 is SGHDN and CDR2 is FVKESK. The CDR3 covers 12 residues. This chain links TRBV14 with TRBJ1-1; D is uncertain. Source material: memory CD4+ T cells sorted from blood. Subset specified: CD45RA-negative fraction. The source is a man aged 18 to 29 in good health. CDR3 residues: CASGRSNTEAFF. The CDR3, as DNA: TGTGCCAGCGGACGGTCGAACACTGAAGCTTTCTTT.